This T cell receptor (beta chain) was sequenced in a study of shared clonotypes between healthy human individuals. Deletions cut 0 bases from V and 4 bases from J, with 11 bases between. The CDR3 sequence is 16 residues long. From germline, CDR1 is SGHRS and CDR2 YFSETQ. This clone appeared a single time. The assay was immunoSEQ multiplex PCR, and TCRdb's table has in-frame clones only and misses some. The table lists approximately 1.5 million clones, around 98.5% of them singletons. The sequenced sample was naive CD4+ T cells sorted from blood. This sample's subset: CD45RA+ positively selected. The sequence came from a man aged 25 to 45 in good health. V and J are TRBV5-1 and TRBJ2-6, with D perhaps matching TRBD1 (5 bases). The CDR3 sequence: CASSLGGRAGANVLTF. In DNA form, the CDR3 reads TGCGCCAGCAGCTTGGGGGGCAGGGCCGGGGCCAACGTCCTGACTTTC. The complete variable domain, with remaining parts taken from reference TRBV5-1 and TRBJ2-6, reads KAGVTQTPRYLIKTRGQQVTLSCSPISGHRSVSWYQQTPGQGLQFLFEYFSETQRNKGNFPGRFSGRQFSNSRSEMNVSTLELGDSALYLCASSLGGRAGANVLTFGAGSRLTVL.